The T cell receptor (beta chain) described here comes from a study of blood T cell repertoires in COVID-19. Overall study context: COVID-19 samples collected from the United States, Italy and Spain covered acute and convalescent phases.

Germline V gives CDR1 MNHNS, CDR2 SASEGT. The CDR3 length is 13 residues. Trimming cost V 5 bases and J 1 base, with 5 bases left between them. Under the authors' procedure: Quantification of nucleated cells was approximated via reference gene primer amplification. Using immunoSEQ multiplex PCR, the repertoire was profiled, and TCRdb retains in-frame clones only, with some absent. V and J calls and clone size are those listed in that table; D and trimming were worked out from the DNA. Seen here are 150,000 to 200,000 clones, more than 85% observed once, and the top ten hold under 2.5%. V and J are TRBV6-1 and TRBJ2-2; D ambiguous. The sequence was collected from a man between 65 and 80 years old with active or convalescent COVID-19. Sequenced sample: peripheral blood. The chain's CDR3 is CASSPLNTGELFF. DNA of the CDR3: TGTGCCAGCAGTCCCCTGAACACCGGGGAGCTGTTTTTT.